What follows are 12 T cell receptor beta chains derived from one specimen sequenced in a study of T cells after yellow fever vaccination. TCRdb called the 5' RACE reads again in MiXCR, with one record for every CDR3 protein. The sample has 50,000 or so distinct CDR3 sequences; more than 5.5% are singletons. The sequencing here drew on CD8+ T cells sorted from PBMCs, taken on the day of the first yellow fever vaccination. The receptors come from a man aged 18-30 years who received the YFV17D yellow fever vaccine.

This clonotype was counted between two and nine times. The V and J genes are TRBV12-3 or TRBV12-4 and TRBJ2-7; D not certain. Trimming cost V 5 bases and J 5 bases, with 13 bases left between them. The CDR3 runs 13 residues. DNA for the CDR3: TGTGCCAGCAGTCGAACGCATCCGGACGAGCAGTACTTC. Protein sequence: CASSRTHPDEQYF.

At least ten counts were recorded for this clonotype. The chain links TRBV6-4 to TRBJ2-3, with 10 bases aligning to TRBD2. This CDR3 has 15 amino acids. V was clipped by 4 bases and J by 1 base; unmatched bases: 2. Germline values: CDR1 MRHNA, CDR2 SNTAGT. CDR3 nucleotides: TGTGCCAGCAGTGCAACTAGCGGGGGCACAGATACGCAGTATTTT. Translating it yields CASSATSGGTDTQYF.

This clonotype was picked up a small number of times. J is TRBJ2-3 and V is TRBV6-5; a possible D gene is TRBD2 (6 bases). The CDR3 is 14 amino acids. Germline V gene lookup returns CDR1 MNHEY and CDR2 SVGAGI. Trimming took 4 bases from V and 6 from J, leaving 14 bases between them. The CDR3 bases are TGTGCCAGCAGTTCCGCGGCGGGGTTGGATACGCAGTATTTT. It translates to CASSSAAGLDTQYF.

CDR3 protein: CASSTGTGGTLQPQHF. The CDR3 DNA sequence: TGTGCCAGTAGTACTGGGACAGGGGGCACCCTTCAGCCCCAGCATTTT. The chain uses TRBV19 and TRBJ1-5; 12 bases are shared with TRBD1. The CDR3 is 16 amino acids. With 4 bases clipped from V and 6 bases from J, the junction kept 7 bases outside the gene matches. Germline lookup yields CDR1 LNHDA and CDR2 SQIVND (reference sequence). Full variable domain (rest looked up from reference TRBV19 and TRBJ1-5): DGGITQSPKYLFRKEGQNVTLSCEQNLNHDAMYWYRQDPGQGLRLIYYSQIVNDFQKGDIAEGYSVSREKKESFPLTVTSAQKNPTAFYLCASSTGTGGTLQPQHFGDGTRLSIL.

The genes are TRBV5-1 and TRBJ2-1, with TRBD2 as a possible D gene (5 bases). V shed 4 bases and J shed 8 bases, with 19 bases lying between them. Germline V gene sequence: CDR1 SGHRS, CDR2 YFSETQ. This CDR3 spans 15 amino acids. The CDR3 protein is CASSREDPEVDEQFF. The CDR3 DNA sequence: TGCGCCAGCAGCCGCGAGGACCCGGAGGTGGATGAGCAGTTCTTC. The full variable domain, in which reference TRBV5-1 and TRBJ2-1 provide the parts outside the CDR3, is KAGVTQTPRYLIKTRGQQVTLSCSPISGHRSVSWYQQTPGQGLQFLFEYFSETQRNKGNFPGRFSGRQFSNSRSEMNVSTLELGDSALYLCASSREDPEVDEQFFGPGTRLTVL.

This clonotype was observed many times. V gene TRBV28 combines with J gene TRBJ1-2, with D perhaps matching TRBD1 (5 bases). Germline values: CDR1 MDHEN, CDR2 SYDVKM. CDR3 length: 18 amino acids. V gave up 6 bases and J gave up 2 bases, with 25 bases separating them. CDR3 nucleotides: TGTGCCAGCAGCACTCCGGGGACCCCCTGGGGGACCAACTATGGCTACACCTTC. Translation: CASSTPGTPWGTNYGYTF.

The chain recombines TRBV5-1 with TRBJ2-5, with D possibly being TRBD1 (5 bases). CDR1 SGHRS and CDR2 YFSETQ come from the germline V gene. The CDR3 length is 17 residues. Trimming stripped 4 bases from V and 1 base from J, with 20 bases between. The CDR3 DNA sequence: TGCGCCAGCAGCCCCTTAAGCAGGGTAACAACCCAAGAGACCCAGTACTTC. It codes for CASSPLSRVTTQETQYF.

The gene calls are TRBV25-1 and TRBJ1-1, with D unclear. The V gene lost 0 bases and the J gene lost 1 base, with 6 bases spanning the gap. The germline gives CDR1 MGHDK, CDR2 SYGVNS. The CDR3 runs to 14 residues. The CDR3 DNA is TGTGCCAGCAGTGAATATAAGGGGAACACTGAAGCTTTCTTT. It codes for CASSEYKGNTEAFF.

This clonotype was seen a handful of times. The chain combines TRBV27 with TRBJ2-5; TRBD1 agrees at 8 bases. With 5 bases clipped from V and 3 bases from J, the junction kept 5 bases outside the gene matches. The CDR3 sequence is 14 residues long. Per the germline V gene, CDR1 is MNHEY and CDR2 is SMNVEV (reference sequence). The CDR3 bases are TGTGCCAGCAGTATACGGACAGGGAAAGAGACCCAGTACTTC. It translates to CASSIRTGKETQYF.

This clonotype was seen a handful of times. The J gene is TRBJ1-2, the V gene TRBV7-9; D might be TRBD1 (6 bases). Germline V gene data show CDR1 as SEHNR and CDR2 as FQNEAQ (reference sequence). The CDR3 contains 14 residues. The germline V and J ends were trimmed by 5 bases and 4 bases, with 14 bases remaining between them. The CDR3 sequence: CASSLRTDVYGYTF. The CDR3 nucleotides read TGTGCCAGCAGCCTGCGGACAGACGTCTATGGCTACACCTTC.

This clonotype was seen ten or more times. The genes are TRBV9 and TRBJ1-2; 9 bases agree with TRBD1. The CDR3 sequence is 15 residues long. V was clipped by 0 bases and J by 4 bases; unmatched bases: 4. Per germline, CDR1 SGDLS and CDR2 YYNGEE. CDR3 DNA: TGTGCCAGCAGCGTAGATAGGACAGGGGCCTATGGCTACACCTTC. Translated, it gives CASSVDRTGAYGYTF.

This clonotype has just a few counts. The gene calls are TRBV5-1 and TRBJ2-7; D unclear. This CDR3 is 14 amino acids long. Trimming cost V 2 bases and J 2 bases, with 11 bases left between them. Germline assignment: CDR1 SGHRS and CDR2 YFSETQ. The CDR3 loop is CASSFTNPAYEQYF. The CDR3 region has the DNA TGCGCCAGCAGCTTTACAAATCCGGCCTACGAGCAGTACTTC.